The 17 T cell receptor beta chains below come from one sample, sequenced in a study of human T cells and chemical hapten exposure. TCRdb passed the RACE reads through MiXCR, listing each CDR3 protein once. The top ten clones hold around 8.6% of a sample with some 300,000 distinct CDR3 sequences, 5.5% of them seen once. Time point here: pre-sensitization, week 0. Treatment indicated: therapeutic diphenylcyclopropenone sensitization with weekly scalp DPC. This material consisted of whole blood, taken in connection with sensitization to the hapten diphenylcyclopropenone (DPC). The receptor source for this set is a woman in her late teens or twenties with alopecia areata. Some clones in this sample may be carry-over from other donors' samples.

A few counts support this clonotype. V usage is TRBV10-3 and J usage is TRBJ2-3; D gene uncertain. Germline V gives CDR1 ENHRY, CDR2 SYGVKD. Trimming shortened V by 2 bases and J by 5 bases, and 8 bases separated the two germline ends. The CDR3 contains 13 residues. Here the CDR3 reads CAISEVVLDTQYF. The CDR3 DNA sequence: TGTGCCATCAGTGAGGTTGTTTTAGATACGCAGTATTTT.

This clonotype was seen ten or more times. This chain uses TRBV28 with TRBJ1-2, with a possible D match to TRBD1 (6 bases). Trimming removed 4 bases from V and 3 bases from J, with 12 bases in between. The CDR3 covers 14 residues. Per the germline V gene, CDR1 is MDHEN and CDR2 is SYDVKM. The CDR3: CASSSGESDYGYTF. CDR3 coding DNA: TGTGCCAGCAGTTCAGGGGAGTCGGACTATGGCTACACCTTC.

The chain carries TRBV5-1 and TRBJ1-1; TRBD1 might be the D (5 bases). The V end lost 2 bases, the J end lost 0 bases, and 11 bases lay between the germline ends. The germline gives CDR1 SGHRS, CDR2 YFSETQ. The CDR3 is 15 amino acids. The CDR3 spells CASSFIEGMNTEAFF. The CDR3 nucleotides are TGCGCCAGCAGCTTTATAGAGGGGATGAACACTGAAGCTTTCTTT.

The chain joins TRBV12-3 or TRBV12-4 to TRBJ1-2; weak D call: TRBD1 (5 bases). The CDR3 spans 12 residues. V was trimmed by 6 bases and J by 8 bases, leaving 13 bases between them. CDR3: CASRGDGEGYTF. CDR3 bases: TGTGCCAGCAGGGGGGACGGAGAGGGCTACACCTTC.

This CDR3 reads CSVGPGNHYGYTF. The CDR3 DNA reads TGCAGCGTTGGGCCAGGGAATCACTATGGCTACACCTTC. This chain joins TRBV29-1 and TRBJ1-2; a possible D gene is TRBD1 (5 bases). This CDR3 contains 13 residues. V lost 4 bases and J lost 3, with 12 bases in between. CDR1 is SQVTM, CDR2 ANQGSEA, per germline.

This clonotype was seen at least ten times. This chain connects TRBV7-8 to TRBJ2-3; no definite D call. Trimming pared 0 bases from V and 2 bases from J, leaving 9 bases between. Germline values: CDR1 SGHVS, CDR2 FQNEAQ. CDR3 length: 15 amino acids. The CDR3 DNA reads as TGTGCCAGCAGCTTAGCGACACAGCCCACAGATACGCAGTATTTT. It is translated as CASSLATQPTDTQYF.

This clonotype was counted many times. This chain connects TRBV11-1 to TRBJ2-3, with 11 nucleotides matching TRBD1. The junction had 3 bases not matched to a gene; V was cut back by 3 bases and J by 1 base. The germline V gene has CDR1 SGHAT and CDR2 FQDESV (reference sequence). The CDR3 runs 16 residues. The CDR3 sequence: CASSFGQGAGTDTQYF. CDR3 nucleotide sequence: TGTGCCAGCAGCTTTGGACAGGGGGCTGGCACAGATACGCAGTATTTT.

In this sample, this clonotype turned up a few times. In nucleotides, the CDR3 is TGCGCCAGCAGCCGAGGAGGGGACCCAACAGATACGCAGTATTTT. It specifies CASSRGGDPTDTQYF. The V gene is TRBV4-3, the J gene TRBJ2-3; possible D gene TRBD2, 6 bases. Germline assignment: CDR1 LGHNA and CDR2 YSLEER. With 4 bases removed from V and 3 bases from J, the gap between germline ends came to 14 bases. The CDR3 covers 15 residues.

The CDR3 here is CASSPWTANEQFF. The CDR3 coding sequence is TGTGCCAGCAGCCCCTGGACCGCCAATGAGCAGTTCTTC. The chain combines TRBV5-5 with TRBJ2-1, with D unresolved. The CDR3 covers 13 residues. Germline-derived CDR1 and CDR2 are SGHKS and YYEKEE (reference sequence). The V gene lost 4 bases and the J gene lost 6 bases, with 11 bases spanning the gap.

The V and J genes are TRBV5-7 and TRBJ1-5; the match to TRBD1 covers 9 bases. TRBV5-7 belongs to the ORF category, with a function that is uncertain. This CDR3 comprises 15 residues. With V trimmed by 4 bases and J by 4 bases, 6 bases remained unmatched. The DNA of the CDR3 is TGTGCCAGCAGCCACGCGACAGGGGGAAATCAGCCCCAGCATTTT. This gives the protein CASSHATGGNQPQHF.

Ten or more counts support this clonotype. The chain has TRBV12-3 or TRBV12-4 and TRBJ1-6, with D perhaps matching TRBD1 (6 bases). Trimming removed 3 bases from V and 5 bases from J, with 17 bases in between. The CDR3 is made up of 17 amino acids. CDR3 nucleotide sequence: TGTGCCAGCAGTTTTAGAGGGACGGGACATCATAATTCACCCCTCCACTTT. Translated: CASSFRGTGHHNSPLHF.

This clonotype was counted at least ten times. The CDR3 DNA sequence: TGTGCCAGCTCACCACTGGGAGGGGAGAGCACTGAAGCTTTCTTT. It specifies CASSPLGGESTEAFF. The V gene is TRBV18, the J gene TRBJ1-1; D perhaps matches TRBD1 (5 bases). The germline gives CDR1 KGHSH, CDR2 LQKENI. Trimming removed 1 base from V and 4 bases from J, with 13 bases in between. CDR3 size: 15 residues.

The chain uses TRBV5-1 and TRBJ2-3; TRBD2 is a possible D gene (5 bases). CDR3 length equals 15 residues. V was cut by 0 bases and J by 1 base, with 9 bases left in between. Germline CDR1 SGHRS, CDR2 YFSETQ. This CDR3 is CASSLELGGTDTQYF. In nucleotides, the CDR3 is TGCGCCAGCAGCTTGGAACTAGGTGGCACAGATACGCAGTATTTT. The variable domain in full, with the rest retrieved from reference TRBV5-1 and TRBJ2-3, is KAGVTQTPRYLIKTRGQQVTLSCSPISGHRSVSWYQQTPGQGLQFLFEYFSETQRNKGNFPGRFSGRQFSNSRSEMNVSTLELGDSALYLCASSLELGGTDTQYFGPGTRLTVL.

This clonotype was seen many times. The gene calls are TRBV5-1 and TRBJ1-3; a weak D match, TRBD1 (6 bases). This CDR3 contains 16 residues. Trimming took 0 bases from V and 0 from J, leaving 10 bases between them. Germline V gene data show CDR1 as SGHRS and CDR2 as YFSETQ. The CDR3 protein is CASSLGTGSSGNTIYF. The CDR3 nucleotides read TGCGCCAGCAGCTTGGGAACAGGGAGCTCTGGAAACACCATATATTTT.

The rearrangement uses TRBV4-3 and TRBJ1-4; TRBD1 agrees at 7 bases. Trimming took 6 bases from V and 5 from J; bases not matched to a gene: 9. The CDR3 covers 15 residues. Per germline, CDR1 LGHNA and CDR2 YSLEER. The chain's CDR3 is CASSRRRQGNEKLFF. CDR3 sequence (DNA): TGCGCCAGCAGTCGACGACGACAGGGCAATGAAAAACTGTTTTTT.

Many counts were recorded for this clonotype. The chain couples TRBV28 to TRBJ1-1; the D is unclear. V was shortened by 8 bases and J by 10 bases, with 20 bases between the two germline ends. Germline V gene data show CDR1 as MDHEN and CDR2 as SYDVKM. CDR3 length: 13 amino acids. The DNA of the CDR3 is TGTGCCAGCGATAAAGGAATGCTCAAAGGAGCTTTCTTT. Translated, it gives CASDKGMLKGAFF.

This clonotype was seen repeatedly, ten times or more. The chain couples TRBV7-2 to TRBJ1-1; D possibly corresponds to TRBD1 (5 bases). The germline CDR1 and CDR2 sequences are SGHTA and FQGNSA. The V and J ends lost 4 bases and 3 bases respectively, with 15 bases between them. CDR3 length: 15 amino acids. The CDR3 nucleotides are TGTGCCAGCAGCTCCAGCACAGGAAGCTACACTGAAGCTTTCTTT. Translation gives CASSSSTGSYTEAFF.